Listed below are T cell receptor beta chains from one sample, sequenced in a study of blood T cell repertoires in COVID-19. Libraries were prepared by immunoSEQ multiplex PCR; TCRdb keeps only in-frame clonotypes and omits some of them. The data hold roughly 300,000 clones, with 85% to 90% observed a single time. Specimen: peripheral blood. These receptors were collected from a middle-aged woman who had recovered from COVID-19. Both conserved end residues are part of each CDR3. Each record gives: V gene, J gene, D gene, CDR3 length, clone size, CDR3 DNA, CDR3 protein. D genes are given only for firm matches. Rows may omit the clone size; those that give it use once, few, many or a size class.

v_gene: TRBV3-1/TRBV3-2
j_gene: TRBJ2-7
d_gene: TRBD1
len: 13
abundance: .
CDR3nt: TGTGCCACCTCTATGACAGGGCTGGTCGAGCAGTACTTC
CDR3aa: CATSMTGLVEQYF

v_gene: TRBV7-9
j_gene: TRBJ1-5
d_gene: TRBD1
len: 18
abundance: .
CDR3nt: TGTGCCAGCAGCGCCGGGACAGGGGTTTGGGATAGCAATCAGCCCCAGCATTTT
CDR3aa: CASSAGTGVWDSNQPQHF

v_gene: TRBV5-1
j_gene: TRBJ2-3
d_gene: TRBD1
len: 15
abundance: .
CDR3nt: TGCGCCAGCAGCTCGTTGCTAGGGGGCATAGATACGCAGTATTTT
CDR3aa: CASSSLLGGIDTQYF

v_gene: TRBV7-9
j_gene: TRBJ2-7
d_gene: .
len: 14
abundance: .
CDR3nt: TGTGCCAGCAGCCAGTTGGACAGCCTCAACGAGCAGTACTTC
CDR3aa: CASSQLDSLNEQYF

v_gene: TRBV7-8
j_gene: TRBJ1-2
d_gene: TRBD1
len: 14
abundance: .
CDR3nt: TGTGCCAGCAGCCCCTTGAGGGACAGAGATGGCTACACCTTC
CDR3aa: CASSPLRDRDGYTF

v_gene: TRBV19
j_gene: TRBJ1-1
d_gene: .
len: 15
abundance: .
CDR3nt: TGTGCCAGTACTATGCGCTTTCGAGGAGACACTGAAGCTTTCTTT
CDR3aa: CASTMRFRGDTEAFF

v_gene: TRBV18
j_gene: TRBJ1-1
d_gene: .
len: 14
abundance: .
CDR3nt: TGTGCCAGCTCACCACCGGTGGTACTCGCTGAAGCTTTCTTT
CDR3aa: CASSPPVVLAEAFF

v_gene: TRBV21-1
j_gene: TRBJ1-2
d_gene: .
len: 11
abundance: .
CDR3nt: TGTGCCGACGGACAGGGCCATGGCTACACCTTC
CDR3aa: CADGQGHGYTF

v_gene: TRBV6-2/TRBV6-3
j_gene: TRBJ2-2
d_gene: TRBD2
len: 17
abundance: .
CDR3nt: TGTGCCAGCAGTTACGGGCTGGCGCGGGGGAGGACCGGGGAGCTGTTTTTT
CDR3aa: CASSYGLARGRTGELFF

v_gene: TRBV27
j_gene: TRBJ1-2
d_gene: .
len: 18
abundance: once
CDR3nt: TGTGCCAGCAGTCGCCACCCCAGGGGACCTACTATGGCGGAAGGCTACACCTTC
CDR3aa: CASSRHPRGPTMAEGYTF

v_gene: TRBV7-2
j_gene: TRBJ1-2
d_gene: .
len: 15
abundance: .
CDR3nt: TGTGCCAGCAGCTCGGCCCCAGGGAGGCAATATGGCTACACCTTC
CDR3aa: CASSSAPGRQYGYTF

v_gene: TRBV6-2/TRBV6-3
j_gene: TRBJ2-4
d_gene: .
len: 15
abundance: .
CDR3nt: TGTGCCAGCAGTTACTCGAGGGGGTCTGGAAACATTCAGTACTTC
CDR3aa: CASSYSRGSGNIQYF

v_gene: TRBV2
j_gene: TRBJ2-5
d_gene: TRBD2
len: 15
abundance: few
CDR3nt: TGTGCCAGCAGCCCCGGGACTAGCGGCCGTGTGGCCCAGTACTTC
CDR3aa: CASSPGTSGRVAQYF

v_gene: TRBV5-1
j_gene: TRBJ2-5
d_gene: TRBD2
len: 15
abundance: .
CDR3nt: TGCGCCAGCAGCTTGCGCGGGGGAGTCTGGGAGACCCAGTACTTC
CDR3aa: CASSLRGGVWETQYF

v_gene: TRBV3-1/TRBV3-2
j_gene: TRBJ1-6
d_gene: TRBD1
len: 14
abundance: .
CDR3nt: TGTGCCAGCAGAGAACAGGGGTATAATTCACCCCTCCACTTT
CDR3aa: CASREQGYNSPLHF

v_gene: TRBV10-3
j_gene: TRBJ1-1
d_gene: TRBD1
len: 14
abundance: .
CDR3nt: TGTGCCATCAGTTCCCAGGGGGTTAATACTGAAGCTTTCTTT
CDR3aa: CAISSQGVNTEAFF

v_gene: TRBV3-1/TRBV3-2
j_gene: TRBJ2-7
d_gene: TRBD2
len: 16
abundance: .
CDR3nt: TGTGCCAGCAGCCTACTCCCTAGCGGGGAAACCTACGAGCAGTACTTC
CDR3aa: CASSLLPSGETYEQYF

v_gene: TRBV5-8
j_gene: TRBJ1-1
d_gene: .
len: 14
abundance: .
CDR3nt: TGTGCCAGCAGCTTGGATGGCAGGGGCACTGAAGCTTTCTTT
CDR3aa: CASSLDGRGTEAFF

v_gene: TRBV7-8
j_gene: TRBJ1-2
d_gene: .
len: 13
abundance: .
CDR3nt: TGTGCCAGCAGCCTGACCGGGCAGGGTGGCTACACCTTC
CDR3aa: CASSLTGQGGYTF

v_gene: TRBV10-3
j_gene: TRBJ2-7
d_gene: TRBD1
len: 16
abundance: .
CDR3nt: TGTGCCATCAGTGAGTCAGGGACAGCCCAACCCTACGAGCAGTACTTC
CDR3aa: CAISESGTAQPYEQYF

v_gene: TRBV6-5
j_gene: TRBJ1-2
d_gene: TRBD1
len: 13
abundance: .
CDR3nt: TGTGCCAGCAGAAGACAGGGAGGCTATGGCTACACCTTC
CDR3aa: CASRRQGGYGYTF

v_gene: TRBV24-1
j_gene: TRBJ1-2
d_gene: .
len: 14
abundance: .
CDR3nt: TGTGCCACCAGTGACGGACAGATCAACTATGGCTACACCTTC
CDR3aa: CATSDGQINYGYTF

v_gene: TRBV29-1
j_gene: TRBJ2-7
d_gene: TRBD2
len: 15
abundance: .
CDR3nt: TGCAGCGTTCGCCCCCTAGCGGGGTTGGTCTACGAGCAGTACTTC
CDR3aa: CSVRPLAGLVYEQYF

v_gene: TRBV30
j_gene: TRBJ2-4
d_gene: .
len: 15
abundance: .
CDR3nt: TGTGCCTGGAGTGAACGGGGAATAGCCAAAAACATTCAGTACTTC
CDR3aa: CAWSERGIAKNIQYF

v_gene: TRBV30
j_gene: TRBJ1-5
d_gene: .
len: 13
abundance: .
CDR3nt: TGTGCCTGGAGTTTGCAGGGGAATCAGCCCCAGCATTTT
CDR3aa: CAWSLQGNQPQHF

v_gene: TRBV9
j_gene: TRBJ1-1
d_gene: TRBD1
len: 16
abundance: .
CDR3nt: TGTGCCAGCAGCGCTTACCTGGGACAGGGGAACACTGAAGCTTTCTTT
CDR3aa: CASSAYLGQGNTEAFF

v_gene: TRBV25-1
j_gene: TRBJ1-4
d_gene: .
len: 14
abundance: .
CDR3nt: TGTGCCAGCAGTGGGGGGCCCCCTAATGAAAAACTGTTTTTT
CDR3aa: CASSGGPPNEKLFF

v_gene: TRBV10-3
j_gene: TRBJ2-7
d_gene: .
len: 14
abundance: .
CDR3nt: TGTGCCATCGGGAGAGGGGGGGCAGGGGACGAGCAGTACTTC
CDR3aa: CAIGRGGAGDEQYF

v_gene: TRBV15
j_gene: TRBJ2-2
d_gene: TRBD2
len: 16
abundance: .
CDR3nt: TGTGCCACCAGCAGAGATGCGGGGGGGTACACCGGGGAGCTGTTTTTT
CDR3aa: CATSRDAGGYTGELFF

v_gene: TRBV7-2
j_gene: TRBJ1-1
d_gene: .
len: 18
abundance: .
CDR3nt: TGTGCCAGCAGCTTAGATCGCCCCGGGGGACCCATGAACACTGAAGCTTTCTTT
CDR3aa: CASSLDRPGGPMNTEAFF

v_gene: TRBV25-1
j_gene: TRBJ1-1
d_gene: .
len: 13
abundance: .
CDR3nt: TGTGCCAGCAGTGAGAGTAGGAACACTGAAGCTTTCTTT
CDR3aa: CASSESRNTEAFF

v_gene: TRBV10-3
j_gene: TRBJ2-1
d_gene: TRBD1
len: 13
abundance: .
CDR3nt: TGTGCCATCAGAACCCCAGGGGGCAATGAGCAGTTCTTC
CDR3aa: CAIRTPGGNEQFF

v_gene: TRBV18
j_gene: TRBJ2-7
d_gene: TRBD1
len: 14
abundance: .
CDR3nt: TGTGCCAGCTCTGGGACAGGGAAAGCCTACGAGCAGTACTTC
CDR3aa: CASSGTGKAYEQYF

v_gene: TRBV3-1/TRBV3-2
j_gene: TRBJ2-3
d_gene: TRBD2
len: 16
abundance: .
CDR3nt: TGTGCCAGCAGCCTACAAATCCTAGCGGGTGGAGATACGCAGTATTTT
CDR3aa: CASSLQILAGGDTQYF

v_gene: TRBV19
j_gene: TRBJ1-5
d_gene: TRBD1
len: 16
abundance: .
CDR3nt: TGTGCCAGTATCGCACCTGGGACAGGGGGGCATCAGCCCCAGCATTTT
CDR3aa: CASIAPGTGGHQPQHF

v_gene: TRBV2
j_gene: TRBJ2-3
d_gene: .
len: 11
abundance: few
CDR3nt: TGTGCCAGCTACCAACGCGGGACGCAGTATTTT
CDR3aa: CASYQRGTQYF

v_gene: TRBV6-2/TRBV6-3
j_gene: TRBJ1-6
d_gene: .
len: 17
abundance: .
CDR3nt: TGTGCCAGCAGTTACGCCCCGGAGGACGGGGGGGATTCACCCCTCCACTTT
CDR3aa: CASSYAPEDGGDSPLHF

v_gene: TRBV11-2
j_gene: TRBJ1-1
d_gene: TRBD1
len: 14
abundance: once
CDR3nt: TGTGCCAGCAGCCCGACAGGGGGTGCCACTGAAGCTTTCTTT
CDR3aa: CASSPTGGATEAFF

v_gene: TRBV3-1/TRBV3-2
j_gene: TRBJ1-4
d_gene: TRBD1
len: 14
abundance: .
CDR3nt: TGTGCCAGCAGCCAAGGGTCACAGGGGACAAAACTGTTTTTT
CDR3aa: CASSQGSQGTKLFF

v_gene: TRBV3-1/TRBV3-2
j_gene: TRBJ1-1
d_gene: .
len: 16
abundance: .
CDR3nt: TGTGCCAGCAGCCGCCTAGGCGTTCACGGCGAACCTGAAGCTTTCTTT
CDR3aa: CASSRLGVHGEPEAFF

v_gene: TRBV6-2/TRBV6-3
j_gene: TRBJ2-1
d_gene: TRBD2
len: 16
abundance: .
CDR3nt: TGTGCCAGCAGCCCTTGGACTAGCGGGGGGGCCGGTGAGCAGTTCTTC
CDR3aa: CASSPWTSGGAGEQFF

v_gene: TRBV4-1
j_gene: TRBJ1-1
d_gene: .
len: 16
abundance: .
CDR3nt: TGCGCCAGCAGCCAAGATCCCGCAGGCCTGAACACTGAAGCTTTCTTT
CDR3aa: CASSQDPAGLNTEAFF

v_gene: TRBV2
j_gene: TRBJ2-7
d_gene: TRBD1
len: 13
abundance: once
CDR3nt: TGTGCCAGCAGCCCGGACAGGGACTACGAGCAGTACTTC
CDR3aa: CASSPDRDYEQYF

v_gene: TRBV27
j_gene: TRBJ2-5
d_gene: .
len: 14
abundance: .
CDR3nt: TGTGCCAGCAGTGGTTTCAGGGGAAGAGAGACCCAGTACTTC
CDR3aa: CASSGFRGRETQYF

v_gene: TRBV9
j_gene: TRBJ2-1
d_gene: TRBD1
len: 12
abundance: .
CDR3nt: TGTGCCAGCAGCGCCCCCAGTGGGCAGGGGGTCTTC
CDR3aa: CASSAPSGQGVF